The 21 T cell receptor beta chains below come from one sample, sequenced in a study of patients and donors after allogeneic stem cell transplantation. TCRdb re-called the RT-PCR reads through MiXCR, storing one row per CDR3 protein. Here the sample spans about 74,000 distinct CDR3 sequences, about 25% being singletons. Sequenced sample: blood, either unsorted or a sorted T cell fraction (not recorded which). These receptors all come from a human donor who was either an allogeneic HSCT recipient or a stem cell or donor lymphocyte infusion donor (not recorded which). It is not recorded whose cells these are; they may come from a transplant donor.

The table lists this clonotype with a few counts. The V and J genes are TRBV11-2 and TRBJ2-2; 11 bases agree with TRBD2. Germline loops: CDR1 SGHAT, CDR2 FQNNGV. Trimming removed 6 bases from V and 6 bases from J; junction bases left unmatched: 9. CDR3 size: 16 residues. The CDR3 DNA reads as TGTGCCAGCAGATCCCCGGGACTAGCGGTTTCCGGGGAGCTGTTTTTT. This translates into CASRSPGLAVSGELFF. The full variable domain, its missing parts supplied by reference TRBV11-2 and TRBJ2-2, is EAGVAQSPRYKIIEKRQSVAFWCNPISGHATLYWYQQILGQGPKLLIQFQNNGVVDDSQLPKDRFSAERLKGVDSTLKIQPAKLEDSAVYLCASRSPGLAVSGELFFGEGSRLTVL.

This clonotype showed up just once. The gene calls are TRBV3-1 and TRBJ2-2; D uncertain. Germline CDR1 reads LGHDT; CDR2 reads YNNKEL (reference sequence). Trimming removed 1 base from V and 2 bases from J, with 23 bases in between. The CDR3 has 20 residues. The CDR3 coding sequence is TGTGCCAGCAGCCAAGGATTCCGAGGACCCTTTCAAACCAACACCGGGGAGCTGTTTTTT. Translating it yields CASSQGFRGPFQTNTGELFF.

In regard to this clonotype: The junction and the germline gene differ at one end; a read error may be behind it. The chain links TRBV3-1 to TRBJ2-1; TRBD1 aligns across 7 bases. Germline values: CDR1 LGHDT, CDR2 YNNKEL (reference sequence). CDR3 size: 16 residues. In nucleotides, the CDR3 is TGTGCCAGCAGCCAAGGTTCCAGGGGGTCCTACAATGAGCAGTCCTTC. It specifies CASSQGSRGSYNEQSF.

This clonotype was found many times. V gene TRBV29-1 combines with J gene TRBJ1-2; D is unresolved. Trimming stripped 7 bases from V and 6 bases from J, with 15 bases between. Germline CDR1 and CDR2: SQVTM and ANQGSEA. The CDR3 has 12 amino acids. The CDR3 reads CSAPGQRDGYTF. The DNA for the CDR3 is TGCAGCGCCCCGGGCCAGCGGGATGGCTACACCTTC.

This clonotype is medium-sized within its sample. V and J are TRBV12-3 or TRBV12-4 and TRBJ2-4; perhaps TRBD2 as D (5 bases). This CDR3 has 15 residues. The V gene lost 6 bases and the J gene lost 6 bases, with 18 bases spanning the gap. The chain's CDR3 is CASRESGLDGNIQYF. The CDR3 DNA sequence: TGTGCCAGCAGGGAAAGCGGACTGGATGGAAACATTCAGTACTTC.

The sample holds a few counts of this clonotype. J is TRBJ2-3 and V is TRBV27; 13 bases agree with TRBD2. The CDR3 contains 16 residues. The V gene's germline CDR1 is MNHEY and CDR2 SMNVEV (reference sequence). The junction had 4 bases not matched to a gene; V was cut back by 5 bases and J by 2 bases. In nucleotides, the CDR3 is TGTGCCAGCAGTATCGGGACTAGCGGGGACACAGATACGCAGTATTTT. Its translation is CASSIGTSGDTDTQYF.

Only a few counts were recorded for this clonotype. V and J are TRBV7-2 and TRBJ2-1; D remains unclear. The CDR3 runs to 12 residues. CDR1 and CDR2 from the germline V gene are SGHTA and FQGNSA. Trimming shortened V by 5 bases and J by 8 bases, and 10 bases separated the two germline ends. CDR3 sequence (DNA): TGTGCCAGCAGCCTCCCCTCGTATGAGCAGTTCTTC. Amino acid sequence: CASSLPSYEQFF.

The chain is built from TRBV5-1 and TRBJ2-5, with 11 positions matching TRBD2. CDR1 is SGHRS and CDR2 is YFSETQ in the germline V gene. The V segment lost 1 base and the J segment 3 bases; nucleotides outside the gene matches: 8. This CDR3 region has 17 residues. The CDR3 spells CASSLWAALAGEETQYF. DNA for the CDR3: TGCGCCAGCAGCTTGTGGGCGGCACTAGCGGGGGAAGAGACCCAGTACTTC. Supplemented by reference TRBV5-1 and TRBJ2-5, the full variable domain reads KAGVTQTPRYLIKTRGQQVTLSCSPISGHRSVSWYQQTPGQGLQFLFEYFSETQRNKGNFPGRFSGRQFSNSRSEMNVSTLELGDSALYLCASSLWAALAGEETQYFGPGTRLLVL.

This clonotype occurred a few times. The chain employs TRBV25-1 and TRBJ1-4; 7 positions agree with TRBD1. Germline CDR1 and CDR2: MGHDK and SYGVNS. The CDR3 extends over 14 amino acids. V lost 8 bases to trimming and J lost 5 bases; unmatched junction nucleotides: 8. The CDR3 bases are TGTGCCAGCGGATCCCGGGACAGCAATGAAAAACTGTTTTTT. Translating it yields CASGSRDSNEKLFF. Full variable domain (remainder filled in from reference TRBV25-1 and TRBJ1-4): EADIYQTPRYLVIGTGKKITLECSQTMGHDKMYWYQQDPGMELHLIHYSYGVNSTEKGDLSSESTVSRIRTEHFPLTLESARPSHTSQYLCASGSRDSNEKLFFGSGTQLSVL.

The V call is TRBV10-3, the J call TRBJ1-1; D unresolved. The CDR3 has 12 amino acids. Between the trimmed V and J ends, which lost 2 bases and 1 base, there was a span of 2 bases. Per the germline V gene, CDR1 is ENHRY and CDR2 is SYGVKD. The CDR3 region is CAISEGNTEAFF. The CDR3 DNA reads as TGTGCCATCAGTGAGGGGAACACTGAAGCTTTCTTT.

This clonotype was seen more than once but under ten times. CDR3 protein: CASSIGTSGVTDTQYF. CDR3 DNA: TGTGCCAGCAGCATCGGGACTAGCGGGGTCACAGATACGCAGTATTTT. The rearrangement joins TRBV9 to TRBJ2-3; TRBD2 matches at 13 bases. Germline loops: CDR1 SGDLS, CDR2 YYNGEE. V gave up 4 bases and J gave up 2 bases; unmatched junction bases: 4. This CDR3 spans 16 amino acids.

This clonotype was picked up a small number of times. This chain links TRBV7-9 with TRBJ1-6; possibly TRBD1 for D (5 bases). The ends were cut back, 5 bases at V and 0 bases at J, with 11 bases in the middle. Germline assignment: CDR1 SEHNR and CDR2 FQNEAQ (reference sequence). The CDR3 sequence is 16 residues long. CDR3 residues: CASSKWGTSYNSPLHF. The CDR3 DNA reads as TGTGCCAGCAGCAAGTGGGGGACCTCCTATAATTCACCCCTCCACTTT.

Relative to its sample, this clonotype is large. The CDR3: CASSELTSSEQYF. The DNA for the CDR3 is TGTGCCAGCAGCGAGTTGACTAGCAGTGAGCAGTACTTC. The genes are TRBV7-9 and TRBJ2-7; 7 nucleotides line up with TRBD2. The CDR3 loop spans 13 amino acids. Germline V gene data show CDR1 as SEHNR and CDR2 as FQNEAQ (reference sequence). V was clipped by 5 bases and J by 7 bases; unmatched bases: 8.

The chain recombines TRBV7-9 with TRBJ1-1, with TRBD1 as a possible D gene (5 bases). Germline V CDR1 and CDR2: SEHNR, FQNEAQ (reference sequence). CDR3 size: 15 residues. The V and J ends lost 0 bases and 5 bases respectively, with 13 bases between them. This CDR3 is CASSLATAIQTEAFF. The CDR3, as DNA: TGTGCCAGCAGCTTAGCGACAGCTATCCAAACTGAAGCTTTCTTT. The complete variable domain, with remaining parts taken from reference TRBV7-9 and TRBJ1-1, reads DTGVSQNPRHKITKRGQNVTFRCDPISEHNRLYWYRQTLGQGPEFLTYFQNEAQLEKSRLLSDRFSAERPKGSFSTLEIQRTEQGDSAMYLCASSLATAIQTEAFFGQGTRLTVV.

This clonotype counts as medium-sized. The V call is TRBV12-3 or TRBV12-4, the J call TRBJ1-5, with D maybe TRBD1 (6 bases). Trimming took 5 bases from V and 5 from J, leaving 13 bases between them. This CDR3 is built from 14 residues. The chain's CDR3 is CASSLDSFYQPQHF. The CDR3, as DNA: TGTGCCAGCAGTCTGGACAGTTTCTATCAGCCCCAGCATTTT.

The genes are TRBV3-1 and TRBJ2-1; D gene uncertain. CDR1 and CDR2 from the germline V gene are LGHDT and YNNKEL (reference sequence). Trimming shortened V by 4 bases and J by 8 bases, and 9 bases separated the two germline ends. This CDR3 has 12 amino acids. In DNA form, the CDR3 reads TGTGCCAGCAGCCCGGGCAGCGATGAGCAGTTCTTC. This translates into CASSPGSDEQFF.

The V and J genes are TRBV19 and TRBJ1-3; D may be TRBD1 (6 bases). The CDR3 has 14 residues. The germline V gene encodes CDR1 LNHDA and CDR2 SQIVND (reference sequence). V lost 1 base, J lost 2 bases, and 6 bases lay in between. CDR3: CASSIGTAGNTIYF. CDR3 DNA: TGTGCCAGTAGTATAGGGACAGCTGGAAACACCATATATTTT.

This clonotype was detected only a few times. The chain uses TRBV5-1 and TRBJ2-1; tentatively, D is TRBD1 (7 bases). CDR3 length: 16 residues. Germline V gives CDR1 SGHRS, CDR2 YFSETQ. V was shortened by 4 bases and J by 0 bases, with 14 bases between the two germline ends. In nucleotides, the CDR3 is TGCGCCAGCAGCCCAGGAGGGGGCACCTCCTACAATGAGCAGTTCTTC. Amino acid sequence: CASSPGGGTSYNEQFF.

This clonotype occurred many times. V gene TRBV10-3 combines with J gene TRBJ2-1; 7 positions agree with TRBD1. V dropped 2 bases and J dropped 4; count of bases not matched to a gene: 5. The CDR3 consists of 15 residues. CDR1 is ENHRY, CDR2 SYGVKD, per germline. This CDR3 reads CAISEGQAVYNEQFF. DNA for the CDR3: TGTGCCATCAGTGAGGGACAGGCAGTTTACAATGAGCAGTTCTTC.

This sequence joins TRBV21-1 and TRBJ2-7; the table's D call of TRBD1 was not tested on the DNA. TRBV21-1 is a pseudogene segment. The CDR3 runs 13 residues. The CDR3 DNA is TGTGCCAGCAGCACTAGAGGGGTCCACGAGCAGTACTTC. It translates to CASSTRGVHEQYF.

V and J are TRBV3-1 and TRBJ2-1, with 8 bases matching TRBD2. Germline CDR1 reads LGHDT; CDR2 reads YNNKEL (reference sequence). V was pared by 1 base and J by 9 bases, with 5 bases of the junction left unmatched. This CDR3 contains 14 residues. The CDR3 nucleotides read TGTGCCAGCAGCCAAGCGGGAGGGCCTACTGAGCAGTTCTTC. It yields the protein CASSQAGGPTEQFF.